The present T cell receptor (beta chain) was sequenced within a study of radiation and T cells in renal cell carcinoma. Only in-frame clones appear in the TCRdb table, and some are missing; sequencing was by immunoSEQ multiplex PCR. In the table there are 15,000 to 20,000 clones, approximately 56% of which are singletons. The CDR3 is 12 residues long. The V end lost 2 bases, the J end lost 9 bases, and 8 bases lay between the germline ends. With respect to this clone: No antigen is known for it.

General study findings and limits: Top 100 clonotypes averaged about 50% in irradiated versus around 45% in nephrectomy-only tumors.

This sample's treatment: treatment-naive control, cytoreductive nephrectomy. The sample was tumor tissue, taken from a patient whose treatment was nephrectomy without radiotherapy. This receptor was obtained from a man in his forties with renal cell carcinoma. V usage is TRBV6-7 and J usage is TRBJ1-5; D possibly corresponds to TRBD1 (5 bases). TRBV6-7 is known as an ORF, though its function is uncertain. Here the CDR3 reads CASSYTGWPQHF. In nucleotides, the CDR3 is TGTGCCAGCAGTTACACAGGCTGGCCCCAGCATTTT.